These 28 T cell receptor beta chains originate from one sample sequenced in a study of identical twins. One entry per CDR3 protein, called by TCRdb with MiXCR from the 5' RACE reads. This sample yields 1.5 million to 2 million distinct CDR3 sequences, of which around a third are seen a single time; about 0.3% belongs to the top ten. Sequencing was performed on cord blood. The source is a newborn girl in good health.

This clonotype has only a few counts. The chain uses TRBV4-2 and TRBJ2-7; 9 bases agree with TRBD2. The germline CDR1 and CDR2 sequences are LGHNA and YNFKEQ. The CDR3 length is 15 residues. The V segment lost 0 bases and the J segment 4 bases; nucleotides outside the gene matches: 4. Here the CDR3 DNA reads TGTGCCAGCAGCCAAGATAGCGGGAGTTTTTACGAGCAGTACTTC. It yields the protein CASSQDSGSFYEQYF.

In its sample, this clonotype was seen a few times. The chain recombines TRBV10-3 with TRBJ2-5, with TRBD2 matching over 9 bases. The CDR3 extends over 16 amino acids. V was clipped by 3 bases and J by 1 base; unmatched bases: 6. Germline V gives CDR1 ENHRY, CDR2 SYGVKD. CDR3 in amino acids: CAISDQGLALQETQYF. CDR3 nucleotides: TGTGCCATCAGTGATCAGGGACTAGCCCTCCAAGAGACCCAGTACTTC.

This clonotype came up a few times. This chain connects TRBV29-1 to TRBJ2-1; 8 positions agree with TRBD2. CDR1 is SQVTM and CDR2 is ANQGSEA in the germline V gene. Trimming took 7 bases from V and 7 from J; bases not matched to a gene: 6. The CDR3 is made up of 12 amino acids. The chain's CDR3 is CSGTGGANEQFF. The CDR3 DNA reads as TGCAGCGGAACGGGGGGGGCAAATGAGCAGTTCTTC.

The rearrangement joins TRBV20-1 to TRBJ2-7; D not certain. The CDR3 extends over 13 amino acids. Trimming shortened V by 4 bases and J by 0 bases, and 10 bases separated the two germline ends. Germline CDR1 and CDR2: DFQATT and SNEGSKA (reference sequence). CDR3 sequence reads: CSANYQFSYEQYF. DNA of the CDR3: TGCAGTGCTAATTATCAGTTCTCCTACGAGCAGTACTTC.

Regarding this clonotype: A much larger clone sits a single nucleotide away, making a read error possible. V and J are TRBV7-2 and TRBJ2-7; D gene uncertain. The CDR3 consists of 14 residues. Germline assignment: CDR1 SGHTA and CDR2 FQGNSA. V was clipped by 2 bases and J by 0 bases, with 8 bases between them. CDR3 loop: CASSLFRSSYEQYF. In nucleotides, the CDR3 is TGTGCCAGCAGCTTATTCAGGAGCTCCTACGAGCAGTACTTC. The variable domain in full, completed from reference TRBV7-2 and TRBJ2-7, reads GAGVSQSPSNKVTEKGKDVELRCDPISGHTALYWYRQSLGQGLEFLIYFQGNSAPDKSGLPSDRFSAERTGGSVSTLTIQRTQQEDSAVYLCASSLFRSSYEQYFGPGTRLTVT.

This clonotype was recorded once. The rearrangement joins TRBV5-1 to TRBJ2-1, with 7 bases aligning to TRBD2. CDR1 and CDR2 from the germline V gene are SGHRS and YFSETQ. The CDR3 length is 19 residues. After removal of 0 bases from V and 0 bases from J, the junction contained 12 bases not matched to a gene. CDR3 in amino acids: CASSLGWTRFPSSYNEQFF. The CDR3 nucleotides read TGCGCCAGCAGCTTGGGATGGACTAGGTTTCCTAGCTCCTACAATGAGCAGTTCTTC.

The J gene is TRBJ2-1, the V gene TRBV20-1; the match to TRBD2 covers 9 bases. CDR3 length equals 17 residues. V trimming: 0 bases; J trimming: 8 bases; junction bases outside the gene matches: 14. Germline values: CDR1 DFQATT, CDR2 SNEGSKA (reference sequence). The CDR3 DNA is TGCAGTGCTAGAGATCGCAGGGTAGCGGGAGTTGGGCATGAGCAGTTCTTC. It yields the protein CSARDRRVAGVGHEQFF.

The chain recombines TRBV19 with TRBJ2-1; 10 positions match TRBD2. Unmatched junction bases numbered 7, after V lost 11 bases and J lost 9 bases. The CDR3 length is 12 residues. Germline values: CDR1 LNHDA, CDR2 SQIVND (reference sequence). This CDR3 reads CAVSGGAFEQFF. The CDR3 nucleotides are TGTGCCGTAAGCGGGGGGGCCTTTGAGCAGTTCTTC.

The rearrangement links TRBV4-1 to TRBJ1-5; D gene ambiguous. There are 14 residues in the CDR3. V lost 4 bases to trimming and J lost 2 bases, with 9 bases between them. The germline V gene has CDR1 MGHRA and CDR2 YSYEKL. DNA of the CDR3: TGCGCCAGCAGCCGAGAGGGCGGCAATCAGCCCCAGCATTTT. Protein product: CASSREGGNQPQHF.

In the case of this clonotype: Germline and junction disagree at one end, which may indicate a read error. The chain has TRBV6-1 and TRBJ2-3; 11 positions match TRBD2. Germline CDR1 is MNHNS and CDR2 is SASEGT. The CDR3 is made up of 15 amino acids. The CDR3 loop reads CASSELTSGTDMQYF. The CDR3 DNA sequence: TGTGCCAGCAGTGAACTGACTAGCGGGACAGATATGCAGTATTTT.

This clonotype was found a few times. V usage is TRBV20-1 and J usage is TRBJ2-1; 10 positions match TRBD2. V lost 6 bases and J lost 8; bases outside the gene matches: 10. CDR1 and CDR2 (germline): DFQATT, SNEGSKA (reference sequence). This CDR3 spans 14 amino acids. The DNA of the CDR3 is TGCAGTGCCAAGGGGGCTAGCGGGAGTCATGAGCAGTTCTTC. It translates to CSAKGASGSHEQFF.

The rearrangement joins TRBV6-6 to TRBJ1-1; no clear D gene. V lost 5 bases and J lost 1, with 11 bases in between. The germline CDR1 and CDR2 sequences are MNHNY and SVGAGI (reference sequence). The CDR3 is 14 amino acids. The chain's CDR3 is CASSPASTNTEAFF. The CDR3 DNA follows: TGTGCCAGCAGTCCTGCTTCCACGAACACTGAAGCTTTCTTT.

This clonotype was counted ten times or more. The genes are TRBV20-1 and TRBJ2-7; 8 positions match TRBD1. The length of the CDR3 is 17 residues. Germline V lookup: CDR1 DFQATT, CDR2 SNEGSKA (reference sequence). The V gene end was trimmed by 4 bases and the J gene end by 0 bases; junction bases not matched to a gene: 14. CDR3 sequence: CSATPLRTGPISYEQYF. DNA of the CDR3: TGCAGTGCTACCCCCTTGAGGACAGGGCCGATCTCCTACGAGCAGTACTTC.

This clonotype was observed a handful of times. This chain joins TRBV6-6 and TRBJ2-1; maybe TRBD1 (5 bases). The CDR3 contains 14 residues. Per germline, CDR1 MNHNY and CDR2 SVGAGI (reference sequence). V was trimmed by 4 bases and J by 3 bases, leaving 10 bases between them. In DNA, the CDR3 is TGTGCCAGCAGTTCAACAGGCTTCTACAATGAGCAGTTCTTC. It specifies CASSSTGFYNEQFF.

CDR3 amino acids: CASSFEGFNYGYTF. For the CDR3, the DNA is TGTGCCAGCAGTTTCGAAGGTTTTAACTATGGCTACACCTTC. The V and J genes are TRBV28 and TRBJ1-2; D not certain. Trimming took 3 bases from V and 1 from J, leaving 9 bases between them. The CDR3 extends over 14 amino acids. Germline assignment: CDR1 MDHEN and CDR2 SYDVKM.

This clonotype occurred a few times. This sequence joins TRBV4-1 and TRBJ1-2; D is possibly TRBD1 (5 bases). The CDR3 has 14 residues. Germline V lookup: CDR1 MGHRA, CDR2 YSYEKL. Trimming removed 2 bases from V and 2 bases from J, with 9 bases in between. The CDR3 spells CASSQRTKNYGYTF. CDR3 in DNA: TGCGCCAGCAGCCAAAGGACAAAAAACTATGGCTACACCTTC.

Of note for this clonotype: One end of the junction fails to match germline, which may point to a read error. The rearrangement links TRBV5-1 to TRBJ2-2; TRBD2 agrees at 8 bases. The germline gives CDR1 SGHRS, CDR2 YFSETQ. CDR3 length equals 15 residues. The CDR3 here is CARSLATSVTGELFF. CDR3 nucleotide sequence: TGCGCCCGCAGCTTGGCGACTAGCGTCACCGGGGAGCTGTTTTTT.

This clonotype was counted a few times. The chain recombines TRBV20-1 with TRBJ1-4; 10 nucleotides agree with TRBD1. Per germline, CDR1 DFQATT and CDR2 SNEGSKA (reference sequence). The V and J ends lost 3 bases and 0 bases, in that order; junction bases with no gene match: 4. The CDR3 contains 16 residues. CDR3 sequence: CSASDRGPATNEKLFF. The CDR3 DNA reads TGCAGTGCTAGTGACAGGGGGCCCGCAACTAATGAAAAACTGTTTTTT.

This clonotype was detected a few times. This sequence joins TRBV18 and TRBJ2-4; D might be TRBD1 (6 bases). The assigned J gene may be wrong: the sequence end matches TRBJ2-7 better. Germline CDR1 is KGHSH and CDR2 is LQKENI. This CDR3 comprises 17 residues. CDR3 region: CASSPPGVGRGAYEQYF. The CDR3 region has the DNA TGTGCCAGCTCACCACCGGGGGTCGGCAGGGGAGCATACGAGCAGTACTTC.

V is TRBV28 and J is TRBJ2-3, with TRBD2 as a possible D gene (6 bases). Germline V gene lookup returns CDR1 MDHEN and CDR2 SYDVKM. CDR3 size: 16 residues. V was shortened by 6 bases and J by 0 bases, with 16 bases between the two germline ends. CDR3 sequence (DNA): TGTGCCAGCAGCCCCCCCCGACTAGTTAGCACAGATACGCAGTATTTT. It translates to CASSPPRLVSTDTQYF.

This rearrangement joins TRBV9 to TRBJ2-5, with D possibly TRBD2 on 6 matching bases. Germline assignment: CDR1 SGDLS and CDR2 YYNGEE. The CDR3 runs 18 residues. Trimming cost V 3 bases and J 11 bases, with 32 bases left between them. The CDR3 here is CASSGLAPGGFTYNEQYF. The DNA of the CDR3 is TGTGCCAGCAGCGGTCTAGCCCCTGGGGGGTTCACCTACAATGAGCAGTACTTC. Full variable domain (rest looked up from reference TRBV9 and TRBJ2-5): DSGVTQTPKHLITATGQRVTLRCSPRSGDLSVYWYQQSLDQGLQFLIQYYNGEERAKGNILERFSAQQFPDLHSELNLSSLELGDSALYFCASSGLAPGGFTYNEQYFGPGTRLLVL.

The table lists this clonotype with a few counts. The chain carries TRBV9 and TRBJ1-2; D remains ambiguous. The CDR3 length is 14 residues. The V gene lost 0 bases and the J gene lost 2 bases, with 8 bases spanning the gap. The germline V gene encodes CDR1 SGDLS and CDR2 YYNGEE. CDR3 sequence: CASSVAGNNYGYTF. The CDR3 DNA sequence: TGTGCCAGCAGCGTAGCGGGGAACAACTATGGCTACACCTTC.

In its sample, this clonotype was seen a few times. The rearrangement uses TRBV2 and TRBJ2-7, with D possibly matching TRBD1 (6 bases). From germline, CDR1 is SNHLY and CDR2 FYNNEI. This CDR3 region has 12 residues. The germline V and J ends were trimmed by 10 bases and 3 bases, with 13 bases remaining between them. In DNA form, the CDR3 reads TGTGCCAACCAGGGGTTTAGCTACGAGCAGTACTTC. Translation gives CANQGFSYEQYF.

The CDR3 sequence is CASSRSSSADTQYF. The CDR3 DNA is TGCGCCAGCAGCCGAAGTTCTAGCGCAGATACGCAGTATTTT. V and J are TRBV4-1 and TRBJ2-3; possibly TRBD2 for D (6 bases). The V gene's germline CDR1 is MGHRA and CDR2 YSYEKL. The CDR3 consists of 14 residues. V shed 4 bases and J shed 4 bases, with 12 bases lying between them.

In its sample, this clonotype was seen a few times. V gene TRBV3-1 combines with J gene TRBJ1-2, with D tentatively TRBD1 (5 bases). The V end lost 1 base, the J end lost 4 bases, and 7 bases lay between the germline ends. Germline CDR1 LGHDT, CDR2 YNNKEL (reference sequence). The CDR3 totals 13 residues. The CDR3 sequence: CASSQVGGYGYTF. Here the CDR3 DNA reads TGTGCCAGCAGCCAAGTCGGGGGCTATGGCTACACCTTC.

The genes are TRBV12-3 or TRBV12-4 and TRBJ2-3, with 13 bases lining up with TRBD2. The V gene end was trimmed by 6 bases and the J gene end by 2 bases; junction bases not matched to a gene: 23. This CDR3 contains 22 residues. The CDR3 here is CASSLYPSIRTSGSPLTDTQYF. CDR3 nucleotides: TGTGCCAGCAGCCTATATCCCTCAATTCGGACTAGCGGGAGTCCACTCACAGATACGCAGTATTTT.

This clonotype turned up a few times. The V and J genes are TRBV20-1 and TRBJ2-7; D tentatively reads TRBD1 or TRBD2 (6 bases each). The CDR3 sequence is 14 residues long. V lost 6 bases and J 1 base, leaving 16 bases between the germline ends. Germline V gene sequence: CDR1 DFQATT, CDR2 SNEGSKA (reference sequence). CDR3 protein: CSAGTREWSYEQYF. The DNA of the CDR3 is TGCAGTGCAGGGACACGGGAGTGGTCCTACGAGCAGTACTTC.

This clonotype was found many times. V is TRBV10-3 and J is TRBJ2-3; 10 bases align to TRBD2. Germline trimming cut 6 bases from V and 3 bases from J; bases unmatched to any gene: 6. CDR3 length: 15 residues. The germline V gene encodes CDR1 ENHRY and CDR2 SYGVKD. The CDR3 region is CAISFSGGKTDTQYF. The DNA for the CDR3 is TGTGCCATCAGCTTTAGCGGGGGGAAAACAGATACGCAGTATTTT.